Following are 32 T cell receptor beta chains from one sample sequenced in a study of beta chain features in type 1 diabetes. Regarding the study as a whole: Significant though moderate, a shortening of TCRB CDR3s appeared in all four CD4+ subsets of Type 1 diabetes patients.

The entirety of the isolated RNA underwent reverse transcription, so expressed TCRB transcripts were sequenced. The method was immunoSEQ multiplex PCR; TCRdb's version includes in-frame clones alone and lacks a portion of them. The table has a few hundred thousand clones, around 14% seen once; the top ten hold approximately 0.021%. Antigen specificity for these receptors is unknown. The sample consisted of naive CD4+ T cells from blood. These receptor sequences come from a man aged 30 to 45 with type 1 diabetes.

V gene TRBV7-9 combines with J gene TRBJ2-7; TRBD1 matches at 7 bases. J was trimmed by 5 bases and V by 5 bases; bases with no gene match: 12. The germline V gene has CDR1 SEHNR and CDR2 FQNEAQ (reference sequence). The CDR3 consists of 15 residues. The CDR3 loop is CASSLLVQGVDEQYF. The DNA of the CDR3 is TGTGCCAGCAGCCTTTTGGTGCAGGGGGTGGACGAGCAGTACTTC. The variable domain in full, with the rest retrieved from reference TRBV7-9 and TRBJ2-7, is DTGVSQNPRHKITKRGQNVTFRCDPISEHNRLYWYRQTLGQGPEFLTYFQNEAQLEKSRLLSDRFSAERPKGSFSTLEIQRTEQGDSAMYLCASSLLVQGVDEQYFGPGTRLTVT.

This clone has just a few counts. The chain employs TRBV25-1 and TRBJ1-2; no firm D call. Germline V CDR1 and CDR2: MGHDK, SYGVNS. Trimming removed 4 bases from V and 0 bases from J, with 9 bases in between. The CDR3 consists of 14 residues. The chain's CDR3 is CASSGPKSNYGYTF. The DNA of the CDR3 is TGTGCCAGCAGTGGGCCCAAATCTAACTATGGCTACACCTTC.

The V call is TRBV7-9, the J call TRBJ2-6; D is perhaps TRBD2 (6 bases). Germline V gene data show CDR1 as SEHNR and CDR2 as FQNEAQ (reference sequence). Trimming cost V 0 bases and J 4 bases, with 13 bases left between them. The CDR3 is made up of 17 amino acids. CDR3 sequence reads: CASSLAGWRAGANVLTF. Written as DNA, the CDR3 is TGTGCCAGCAGCTTAGCTGGATGGAGGGCGGGGGCCAACGTCCTGACTTTC.

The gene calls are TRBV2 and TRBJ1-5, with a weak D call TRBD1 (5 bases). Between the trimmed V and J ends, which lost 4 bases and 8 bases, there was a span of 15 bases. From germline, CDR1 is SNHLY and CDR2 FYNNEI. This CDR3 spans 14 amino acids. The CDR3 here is CASSGADRREPQHF. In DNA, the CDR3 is TGTGCCAGCAGTGGGGCCGACAGAAGGGAGCCCCAGCATTTT.

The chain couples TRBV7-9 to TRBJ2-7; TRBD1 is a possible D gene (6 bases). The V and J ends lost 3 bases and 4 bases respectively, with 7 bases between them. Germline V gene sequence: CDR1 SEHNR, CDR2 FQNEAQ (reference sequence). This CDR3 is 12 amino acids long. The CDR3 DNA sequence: TGTGCCAGCAGCTTCGGACAGTACGAGCAGTACTTC. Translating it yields CASSFGQYEQYF.

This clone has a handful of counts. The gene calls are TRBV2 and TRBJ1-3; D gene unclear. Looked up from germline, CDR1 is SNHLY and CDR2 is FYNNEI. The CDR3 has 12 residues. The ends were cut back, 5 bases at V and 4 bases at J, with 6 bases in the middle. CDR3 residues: CASSPRGNTIYF. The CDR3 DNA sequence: TGTGCCAGCAGTCCCAGGGGAAACACCATATATTTT.

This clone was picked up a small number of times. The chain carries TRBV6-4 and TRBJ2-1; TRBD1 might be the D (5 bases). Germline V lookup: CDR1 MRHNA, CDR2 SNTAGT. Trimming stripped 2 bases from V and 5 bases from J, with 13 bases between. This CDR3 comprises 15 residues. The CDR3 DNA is TGTGCCAGCAGTGACGGGGCTGGTGCAGACAATGAGCAGTTCTTC. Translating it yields CASSDGAGADNEQFF.

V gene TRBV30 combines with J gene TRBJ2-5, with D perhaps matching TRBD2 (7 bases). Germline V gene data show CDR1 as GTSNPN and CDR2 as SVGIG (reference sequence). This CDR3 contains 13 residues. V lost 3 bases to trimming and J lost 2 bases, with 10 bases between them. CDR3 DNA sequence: TGTGCCTGGAGCGGGGGGCATCAAGAGACCCAGTACTTC. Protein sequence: CAWSGGHQETQYF.

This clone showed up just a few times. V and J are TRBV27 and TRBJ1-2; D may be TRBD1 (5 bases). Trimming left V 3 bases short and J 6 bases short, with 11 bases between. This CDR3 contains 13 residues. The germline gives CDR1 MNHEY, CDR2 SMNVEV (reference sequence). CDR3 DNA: TGTGCCAGCAGTTTCCAGGGCGAGAATGGCTACACCTTC. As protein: CASSFQGENGYTF.

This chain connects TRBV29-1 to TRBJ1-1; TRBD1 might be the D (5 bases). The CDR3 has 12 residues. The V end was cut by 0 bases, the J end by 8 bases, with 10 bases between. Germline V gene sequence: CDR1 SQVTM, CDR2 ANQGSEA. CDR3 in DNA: TGCAGCGTTGAAGATCCTAGGGGCGAAGCTTTCTTT. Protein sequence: CSVEDPRGEAFF.

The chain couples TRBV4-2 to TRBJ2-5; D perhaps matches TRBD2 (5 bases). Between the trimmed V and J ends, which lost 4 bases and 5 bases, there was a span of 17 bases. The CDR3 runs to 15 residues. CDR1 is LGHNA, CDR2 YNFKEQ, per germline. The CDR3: CASSRTLDILETQYF. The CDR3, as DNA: TGTGCCAGCAGCCGTACACTAGATATCTTGGAGACCCAGTACTTC.

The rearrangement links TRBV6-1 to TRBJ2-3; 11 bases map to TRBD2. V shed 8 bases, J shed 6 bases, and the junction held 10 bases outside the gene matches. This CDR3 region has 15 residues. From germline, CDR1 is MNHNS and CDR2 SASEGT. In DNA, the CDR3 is TGTGCCAGCCAATATAGCGGGGGGGCCGCTGATACGCAGTATTTT. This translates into CASQYSGGAADTQYF.

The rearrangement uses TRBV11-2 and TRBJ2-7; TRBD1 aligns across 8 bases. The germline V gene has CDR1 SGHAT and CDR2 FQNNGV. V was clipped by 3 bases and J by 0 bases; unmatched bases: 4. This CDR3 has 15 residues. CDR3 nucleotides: TGTGCCAGCAGCTTCAGACAGGGGAGCTCCTACGAGCAGTACTTC. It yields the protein CASSFRQGSSYEQYF.

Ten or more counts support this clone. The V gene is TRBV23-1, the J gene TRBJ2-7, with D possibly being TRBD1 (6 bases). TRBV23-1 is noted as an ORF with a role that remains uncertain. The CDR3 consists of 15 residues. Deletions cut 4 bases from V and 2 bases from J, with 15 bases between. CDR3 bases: TGCGCCAGCAGTCCAGGGGCTAGGATTACCTACGAGCAGTACTTC. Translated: CASSPGARITYEQYF.

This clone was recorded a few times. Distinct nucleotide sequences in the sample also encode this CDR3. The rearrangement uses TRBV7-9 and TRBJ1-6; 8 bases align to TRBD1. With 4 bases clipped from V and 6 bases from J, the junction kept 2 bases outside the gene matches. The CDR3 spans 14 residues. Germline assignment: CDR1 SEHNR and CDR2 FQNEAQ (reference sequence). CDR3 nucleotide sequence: TGTGCCAGCAGCTCTGGACAGGGTAATTCACCCCTCCACTTT. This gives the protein CASSSGQGNSPLHF. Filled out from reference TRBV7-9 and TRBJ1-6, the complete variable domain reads DTGVSQNPRHKITKRGQNVTFRCDPISEHNRLYWYRQTLGQGPEFLTYFQNEAQLEKSRLLSDRFSAERPKGSFSTLEIQRTEQGDSAMYLCASSSGQGNSPLHFGNGTRLTVT.

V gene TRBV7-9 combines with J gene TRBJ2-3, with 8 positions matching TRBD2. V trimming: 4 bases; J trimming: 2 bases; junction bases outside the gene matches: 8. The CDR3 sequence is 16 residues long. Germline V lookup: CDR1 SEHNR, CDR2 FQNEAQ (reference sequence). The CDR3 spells CASSYRIAGSTDTQYF. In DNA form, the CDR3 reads TGTGCCAGCAGCTATCGCATAGCGGGGTCCACAGATACGCAGTATTTT.

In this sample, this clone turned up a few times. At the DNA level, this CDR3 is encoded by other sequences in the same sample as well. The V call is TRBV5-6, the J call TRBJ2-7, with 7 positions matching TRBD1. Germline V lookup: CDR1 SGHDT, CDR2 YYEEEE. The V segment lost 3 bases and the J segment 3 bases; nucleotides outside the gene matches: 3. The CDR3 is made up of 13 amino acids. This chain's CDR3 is CASSSGTDYEQYF. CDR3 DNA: TGTGCCAGCAGCTCAGGGACAGACTACGAGCAGTACTTC.

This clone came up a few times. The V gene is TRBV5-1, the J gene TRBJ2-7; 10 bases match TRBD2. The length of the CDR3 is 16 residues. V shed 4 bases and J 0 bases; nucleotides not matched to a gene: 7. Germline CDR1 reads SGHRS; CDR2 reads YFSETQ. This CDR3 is CASSTGSGGSSYEQYF. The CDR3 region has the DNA TGCGCCAGCAGCACCGGTAGCGGGGGGAGCTCCTACGAGCAGTACTTC.

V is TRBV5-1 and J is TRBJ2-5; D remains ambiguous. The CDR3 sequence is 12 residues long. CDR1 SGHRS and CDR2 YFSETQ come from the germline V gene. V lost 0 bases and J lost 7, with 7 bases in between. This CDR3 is CASSLGERTQYF. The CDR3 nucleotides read TGCGCCAGCAGCTTGGGAGAGAGGACCCAGTACTTC. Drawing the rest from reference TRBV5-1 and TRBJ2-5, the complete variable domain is KAGVTQTPRYLIKTRGQQVTLSCSPISGHRSVSWYQQTPGQGLQFLFEYFSETQRNKGNFPGRFSGRQFSNSRSEMNVSTLELGDSALYLCASSLGERTQYFGPGTRLLVL.

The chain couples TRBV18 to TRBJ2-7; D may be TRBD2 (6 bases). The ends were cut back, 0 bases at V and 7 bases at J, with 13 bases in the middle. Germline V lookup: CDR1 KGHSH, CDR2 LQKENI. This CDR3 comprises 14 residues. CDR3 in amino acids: CASSPPSQAGEQYF. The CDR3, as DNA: TGTGCCAGCTCACCACCTAGCCAGGCGGGGGAGCAGTACTTC.

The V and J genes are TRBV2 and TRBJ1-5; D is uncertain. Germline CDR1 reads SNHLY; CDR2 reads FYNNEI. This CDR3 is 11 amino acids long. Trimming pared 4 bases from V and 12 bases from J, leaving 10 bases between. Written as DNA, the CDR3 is TGTGCCAGCAGTGGGGAGGACGTCCAGCATTTT. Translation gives CASSGEDVQHF. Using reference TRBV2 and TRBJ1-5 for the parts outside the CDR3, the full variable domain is EPEVTQTPSHQVTQMGQEVILRCVPISNHLYFYWYRQILGQKVEFLVSFYNNEISEKSEIFDDQFSVERPDGSNFTLKIRSTKLEDSAMYFCASSGEDVQHFGDGTRLSIL.

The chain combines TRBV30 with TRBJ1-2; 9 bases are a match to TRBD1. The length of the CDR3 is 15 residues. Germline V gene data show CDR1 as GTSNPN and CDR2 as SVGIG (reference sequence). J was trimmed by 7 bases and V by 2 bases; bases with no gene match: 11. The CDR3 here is CAWSPSWTGAVGYTF. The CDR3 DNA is TGTGCCTGGAGTCCTTCTTGGACAGGGGCGGTTGGCTACACCTTC.

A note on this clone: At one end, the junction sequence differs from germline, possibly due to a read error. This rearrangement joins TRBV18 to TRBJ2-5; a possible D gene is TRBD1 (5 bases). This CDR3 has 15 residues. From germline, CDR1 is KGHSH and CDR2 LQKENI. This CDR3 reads CASSLQGKQQETQYF. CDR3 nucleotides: TGTGCCAGTTCACTGCAGGGAAAACAACAAGAGACCCAGTACTTC.

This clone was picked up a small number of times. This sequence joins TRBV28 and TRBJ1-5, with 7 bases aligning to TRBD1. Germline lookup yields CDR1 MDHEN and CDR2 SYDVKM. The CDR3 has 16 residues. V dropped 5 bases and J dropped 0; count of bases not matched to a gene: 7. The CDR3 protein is CASSRPTGNSNQPQHF. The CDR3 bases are TGTGCCAGCAGTCGACCGACAGGGAATAGCAATCAGCCCCAGCATTTT.

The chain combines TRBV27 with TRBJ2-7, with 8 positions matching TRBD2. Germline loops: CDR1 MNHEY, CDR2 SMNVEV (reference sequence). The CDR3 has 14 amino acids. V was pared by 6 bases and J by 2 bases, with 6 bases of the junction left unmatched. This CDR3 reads CASSRTSGPYEQYF. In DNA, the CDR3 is TGTGCCAGCAGCCGTACTAGCGGCCCCTACGAGCAGTACTTC.

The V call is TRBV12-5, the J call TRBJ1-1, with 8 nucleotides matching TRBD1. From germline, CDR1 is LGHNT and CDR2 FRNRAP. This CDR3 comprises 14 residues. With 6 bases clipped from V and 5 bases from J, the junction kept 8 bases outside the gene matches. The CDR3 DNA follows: TGTGCTAGTGGGCCCGGGACAGGTTGGACTGAAGCTTTCTTT. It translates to CASGPGTGWTEAFF.

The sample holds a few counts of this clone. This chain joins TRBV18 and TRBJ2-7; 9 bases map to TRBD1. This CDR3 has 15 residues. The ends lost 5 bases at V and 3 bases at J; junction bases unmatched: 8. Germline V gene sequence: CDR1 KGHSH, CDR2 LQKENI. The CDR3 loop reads CASSSGQGEIYEQYF. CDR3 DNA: TGTGCCAGCTCATCGGGACAGGGCGAAATCTACGAGCAGTACTTC.

The CDR3 DNA reads as TGTGCCAGTAGTCCTCGGACTAGCGGGAGGGAAGAGACCCAGTACTTC. Protein: CASSPRTSGREETQYF. The chain couples TRBV19 to TRBJ2-5; 15 bases map to TRBD2. Germline loops: CDR1 LNHDA, CDR2 SQIVND (reference sequence). V shed 5 bases and J 3 bases; nucleotides not matched to a gene: 4. The CDR3 extends over 16 amino acids.

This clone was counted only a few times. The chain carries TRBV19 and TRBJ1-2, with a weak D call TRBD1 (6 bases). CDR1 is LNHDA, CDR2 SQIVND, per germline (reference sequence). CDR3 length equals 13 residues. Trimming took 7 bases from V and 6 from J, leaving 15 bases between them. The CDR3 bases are TGTGCCAGTACCCCACAGGGAGCGGATGGCTACACCTTC. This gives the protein CASTPQGADGYTF. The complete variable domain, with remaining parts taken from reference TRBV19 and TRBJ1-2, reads DGGITQSPKYLFRKEGQNVTLSCEQNLNHDAMYWYRQDPGQGLRLIYYSQIVNDFQKGDIAEGYSVSREKKESFPLTVTSAQKNPTAFYLCASTPQGADGYTFGSGTRLTVV.

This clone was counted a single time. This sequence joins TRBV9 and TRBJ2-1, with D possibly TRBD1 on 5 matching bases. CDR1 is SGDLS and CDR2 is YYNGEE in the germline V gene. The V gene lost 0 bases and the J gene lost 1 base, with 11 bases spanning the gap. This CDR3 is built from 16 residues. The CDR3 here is CASSVGGVGSYNEQFF. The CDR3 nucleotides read TGTGCCAGCAGCGTAGGGGGCGTAGGGTCCTACAATGAGCAGTTCTTC.

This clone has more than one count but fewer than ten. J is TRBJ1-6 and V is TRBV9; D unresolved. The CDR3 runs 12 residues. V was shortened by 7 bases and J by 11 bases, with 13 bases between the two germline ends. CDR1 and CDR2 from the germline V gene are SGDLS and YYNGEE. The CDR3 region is CASSLREPPLHF. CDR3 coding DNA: TGTGCCAGCTCCCTCCGAGAGCCACCCCTCCACTTT.

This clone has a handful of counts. The CDR3 DNA sequence: TGCGCCAGCAGCCATCCCTCCCCCCGGACAGGCTATTTT. Its translation: CASSHPSPRTGYF. The chain links TRBV4-1 to TRBJ2-3; 7 positions match TRBD1. The CDR3 is 13 amino acids. Trimming removed 3 bases from V and 15 bases from J; junction bases left unmatched: 12. Germline lookup yields CDR1 MGHRA and CDR2 YSYEKL.